This TCR beta chain was sequenced in a study of blood T cell repertoires in COVID-19. CDR3 length equals 18 residues. Germline-derived CDR1 and CDR2 are SGHRS and YFSETQ. With 5 bases removed from V and 5 bases from J, the gap between germline ends came to 28 bases. The repertoire was sequenced with immunoSEQ multiplex PCR; TCRdb's copy has only in-frame clones and lacks some. In the table there are around 620,000 clones, 80% to 90% of which are singletons. The sequenced sample consisted of peripheral blood. The source is a woman between 18 and 29 years old with acute or convalescent COVID-19. The chain uses TRBV5-1 and TRBJ1-1; possible D gene TRBD1, 6 bases. The CDR3 protein is CASSLLWGRFSSATEAFF. CDR3 bases: TGCGCCAGCAGTCTCCTCTGGGGGCGGTTTAGTAGCGCGACTGAAGCTTTCTTT. The full variable domain, completed using reference TRBV5-1 and TRBJ1-1, is KAGVTQTPRYLIKTRGQQVTLSCSPISGHRSVSWYQQTPGQGLQFLFEYFSETQRNKGNFPGRFSGRQFSNSRSEMNVSTLELGDSALYLCASSLLWGRFSSATEAFFGQGTRLTVV.